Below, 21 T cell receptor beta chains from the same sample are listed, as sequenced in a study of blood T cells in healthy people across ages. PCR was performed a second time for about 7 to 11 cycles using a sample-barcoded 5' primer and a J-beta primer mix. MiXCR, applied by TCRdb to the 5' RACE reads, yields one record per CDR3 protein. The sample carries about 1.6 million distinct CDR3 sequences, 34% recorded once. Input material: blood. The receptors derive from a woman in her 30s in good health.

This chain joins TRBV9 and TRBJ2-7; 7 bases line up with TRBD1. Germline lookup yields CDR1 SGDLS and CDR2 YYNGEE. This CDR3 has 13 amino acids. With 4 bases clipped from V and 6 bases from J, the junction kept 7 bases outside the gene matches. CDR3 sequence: CASSPQTGSEQYF. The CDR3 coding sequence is TGTGCCAGCAGCCCCCAGACAGGGAGCGAGCAGTACTTC.

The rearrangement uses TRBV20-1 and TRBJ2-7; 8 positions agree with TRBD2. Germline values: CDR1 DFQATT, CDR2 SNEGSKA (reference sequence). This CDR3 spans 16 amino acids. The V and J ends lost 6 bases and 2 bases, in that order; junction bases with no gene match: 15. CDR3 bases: TGCAGTGCCAATCCTCTCGGGGGGGAGGGCACCTACGAGCAGTACTTC. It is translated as CSANPLGGEGTYEQYF.

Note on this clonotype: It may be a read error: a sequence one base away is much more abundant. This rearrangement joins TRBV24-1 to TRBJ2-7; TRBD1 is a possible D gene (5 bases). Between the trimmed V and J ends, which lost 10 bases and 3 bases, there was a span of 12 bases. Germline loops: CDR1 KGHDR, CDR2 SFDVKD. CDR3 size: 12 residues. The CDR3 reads CATEQDNYEQYF. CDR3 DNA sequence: TGTGCCACTGAACAGGATAACTACGAGCAGTACTTC.

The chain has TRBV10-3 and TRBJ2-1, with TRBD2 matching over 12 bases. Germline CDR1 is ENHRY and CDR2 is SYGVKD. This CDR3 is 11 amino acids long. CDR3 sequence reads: CGTSGNNEQFF. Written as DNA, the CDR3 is TGTGGGACTAGCGGGAATAATGAGCAGTTCTTC.

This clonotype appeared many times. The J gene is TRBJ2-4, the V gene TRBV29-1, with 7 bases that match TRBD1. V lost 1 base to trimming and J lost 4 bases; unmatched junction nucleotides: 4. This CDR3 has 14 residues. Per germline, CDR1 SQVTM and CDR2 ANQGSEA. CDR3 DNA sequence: TGCAGCGTTGAAGCCTCGGACAGGAAAAACATTCAGTACTTC. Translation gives CSVEASDRKNIQYF.

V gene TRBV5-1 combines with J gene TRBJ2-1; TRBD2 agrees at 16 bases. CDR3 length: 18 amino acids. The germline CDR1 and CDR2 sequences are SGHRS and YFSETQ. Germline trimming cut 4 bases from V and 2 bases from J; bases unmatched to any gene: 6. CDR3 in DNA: TGCGCCAGCAGCAGGGGACTAGCGGGAGGGAGGACCTACAATGAGCAGTTCTTC. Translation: CASSRGLAGGRTYNEQFF. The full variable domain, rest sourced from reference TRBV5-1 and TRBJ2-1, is KAGVTQTPRYLIKTRGQQVTLSCSPISGHRSVSWYQQTPGQGLQFLFEYFSETQRNKGNFPGRFSGRQFSNSRSEMNVSTLELGDSALYLCASSRGLAGGRTYNEQFFGPGTRLTVL.

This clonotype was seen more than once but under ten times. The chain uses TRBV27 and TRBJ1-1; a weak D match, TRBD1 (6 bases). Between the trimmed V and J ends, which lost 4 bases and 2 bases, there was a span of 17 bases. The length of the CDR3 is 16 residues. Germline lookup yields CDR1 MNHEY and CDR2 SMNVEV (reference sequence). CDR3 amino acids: CASSSLRQDFNTEAFF. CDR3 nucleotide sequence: TGTGCCAGCAGTTCTTTGCGACAGGACTTCAACACTGAAGCTTTCTTT.

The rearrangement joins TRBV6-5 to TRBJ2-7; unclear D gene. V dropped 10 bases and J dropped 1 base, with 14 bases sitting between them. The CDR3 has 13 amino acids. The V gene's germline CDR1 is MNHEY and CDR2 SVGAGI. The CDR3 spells CATSIGESYEQYF. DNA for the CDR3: TGTGCCACCTCTATTGGTGAGTCCTACGAGCAGTACTTC.

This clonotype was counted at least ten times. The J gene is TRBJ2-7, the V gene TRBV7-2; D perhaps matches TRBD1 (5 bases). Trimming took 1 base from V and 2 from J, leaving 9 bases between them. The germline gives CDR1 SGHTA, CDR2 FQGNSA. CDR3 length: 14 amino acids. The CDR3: CASSLDRLTYEQYF. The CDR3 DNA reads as TGTGCCAGCAGCTTAGACAGGCTAACCTACGAGCAGTACTTC.

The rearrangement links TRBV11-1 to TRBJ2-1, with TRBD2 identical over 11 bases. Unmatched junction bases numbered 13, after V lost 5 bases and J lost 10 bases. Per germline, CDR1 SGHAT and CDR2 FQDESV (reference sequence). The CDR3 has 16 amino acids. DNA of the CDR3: TGTGCCAGCAGCCGTAGCGGGAGGGGCTACAATTTGGAGCAGTTCTTC. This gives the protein CASSRSGRGYNLEQFF.

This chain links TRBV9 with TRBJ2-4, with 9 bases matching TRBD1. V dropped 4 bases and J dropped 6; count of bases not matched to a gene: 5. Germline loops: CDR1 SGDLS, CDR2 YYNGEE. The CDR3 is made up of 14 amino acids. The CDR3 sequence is CASSLGTGLNIQYF. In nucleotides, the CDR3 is TGTGCCAGCAGCTTAGGGACAGGGCTAAACATTCAGTACTTC.

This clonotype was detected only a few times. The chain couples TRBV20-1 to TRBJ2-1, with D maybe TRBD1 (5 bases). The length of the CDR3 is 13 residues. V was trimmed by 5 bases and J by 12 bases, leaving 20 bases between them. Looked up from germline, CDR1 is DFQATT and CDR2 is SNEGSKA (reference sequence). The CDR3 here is CSAPKGRQQVQFF. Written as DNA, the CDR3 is TGCAGTGCTCCAAAAGGGCGTCAACAGGTGCAGTTCTTC.

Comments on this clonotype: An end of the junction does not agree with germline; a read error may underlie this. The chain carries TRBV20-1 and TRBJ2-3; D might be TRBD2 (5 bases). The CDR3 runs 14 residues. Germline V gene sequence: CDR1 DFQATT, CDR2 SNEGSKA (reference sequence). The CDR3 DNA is TGCAGAGCTAGAGCCAGGACTAGCACAGATACGCAGTATTTT. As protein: CRARARTSTDTQYF.

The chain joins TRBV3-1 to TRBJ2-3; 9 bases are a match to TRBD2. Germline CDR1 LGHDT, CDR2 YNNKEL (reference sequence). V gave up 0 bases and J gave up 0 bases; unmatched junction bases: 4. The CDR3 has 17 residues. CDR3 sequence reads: CASSQDGLAGSTDTQYF. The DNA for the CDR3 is TGTGCCAGCAGCCAAGATGGGCTAGCGGGAAGCACAGATACGCAGTATTTT.

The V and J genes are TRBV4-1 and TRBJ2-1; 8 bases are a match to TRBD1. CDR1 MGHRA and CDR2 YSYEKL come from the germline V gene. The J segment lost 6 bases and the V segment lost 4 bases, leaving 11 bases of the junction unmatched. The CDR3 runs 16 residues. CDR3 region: CASSLFPGTGLNEQFF. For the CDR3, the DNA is TGCGCCAGCAGCCTTTTTCCCGGGACAGGCCTCAATGAGCAGTTCTTC.

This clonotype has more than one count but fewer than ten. CDR3 in DNA: TGTGCCAGCGTAACAGGGGGGAGCCTCTACGAGCAGTACTTC. It is translated as CASVTGGSLYEQYF. The V gene is TRBV28, the J gene TRBJ2-7; TRBD1 matches 8 bases. Trimming at V came to 8 bases and at J to 3 bases, leaving 9 bases not matched to a gene. Germline CDR1 and CDR2: MDHEN and SYDVKM. This CDR3 is 14 amino acids long.

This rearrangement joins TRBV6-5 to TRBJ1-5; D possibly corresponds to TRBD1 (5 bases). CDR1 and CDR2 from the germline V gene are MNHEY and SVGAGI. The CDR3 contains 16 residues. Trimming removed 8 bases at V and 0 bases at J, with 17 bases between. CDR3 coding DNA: TGTGCCAGCGGGCCCACGGGGGGATATAGCAATCAGCCCCAGCATTTT. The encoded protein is CASGPTGGYSNQPQHF.

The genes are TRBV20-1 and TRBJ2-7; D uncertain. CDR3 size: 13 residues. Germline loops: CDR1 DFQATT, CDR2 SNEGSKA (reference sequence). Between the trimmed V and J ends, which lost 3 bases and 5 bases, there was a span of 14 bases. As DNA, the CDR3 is TGCAGTGCTAGGAAGGTAAGTACGGACGAGCAGTACTTC. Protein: CSARKVSTDEQYF.

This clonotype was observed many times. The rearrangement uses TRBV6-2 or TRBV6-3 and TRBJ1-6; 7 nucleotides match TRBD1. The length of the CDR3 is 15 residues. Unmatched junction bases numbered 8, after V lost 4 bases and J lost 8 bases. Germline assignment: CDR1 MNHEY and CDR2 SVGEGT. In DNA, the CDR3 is TGTGCCAGCAGTTCCACGGGACAGCCTCATTCACCCCTCCACTTT. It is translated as CASSSTGQPHSPLHF.

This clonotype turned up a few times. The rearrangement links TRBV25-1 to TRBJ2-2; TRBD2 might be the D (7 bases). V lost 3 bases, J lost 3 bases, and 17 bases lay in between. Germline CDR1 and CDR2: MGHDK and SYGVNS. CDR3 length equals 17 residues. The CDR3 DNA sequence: TGTGCCAGCAGTGAGCTACGGGTCGGGGGGCACACCGGGGAGCTGTTTTTT. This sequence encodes CASSELRVGGHTGELFF.

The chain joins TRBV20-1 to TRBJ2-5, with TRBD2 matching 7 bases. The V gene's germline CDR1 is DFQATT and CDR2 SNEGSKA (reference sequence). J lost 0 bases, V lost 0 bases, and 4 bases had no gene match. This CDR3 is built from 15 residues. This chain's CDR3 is CSARDSGGHQETQYF. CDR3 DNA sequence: TGCAGTGCTAGAGATTCGGGGGGTCACCAAGAGACCCAGTACTTC.